This T cell receptor (beta chain) appears in the sequencing data of a study of technical replicates of blood from a handful of donors. Sequencing was performed with immunoSEQ multiplex PCR; in TCRdb, only in-frame clones are kept and a portion is missing. This sample carries tens of thousands of clones, 92% of them seen once, and the ten largest clones take around 0.34%. The CDR3 sequence is 15 residues long. V lost 0 bases and J 8 bases, leaving 13 bases between the germline ends. Germline V lookup: CDR1 MNHEY, CDR2 SVGAGI. The TCR was taken from a human donor in good health. The rearrangement uses TRBV6-5 and TRBJ1-4; TRBD1 might be the D (5 bases). Specimen: T cells isolated from PBMCs. The CDR3 loop reads CASSYSQGFREKLFF. The DNA of the CDR3 is TGTGCCAGCAGTTACTCCCAGGGTTTCAGGGAAAAACTGTTTTTT.